Listed here are 25 T cell receptor beta chains from one sample, sequenced in a study of blood T cell repertoires in COVID-19. Produced via immunoSEQ multiplex PCR; TCRdb's table is partial and in-frame only. The profile covers about 200,000 clones, with about 81% appearing a single time and 5.2% taken by the ten largest. What was sequenced was peripheral blood. The receptor set was obtained from a woman in her 70s with COVID-19, enrolled during active disease.

The V gene is TRBV5-5, the J gene TRBJ2-1, with 8 bases that match TRBD2. Germline V gene lookup returns CDR1 SGHKS and CDR2 YYEKEE (reference sequence). V dropped 2 bases and J dropped 5; count of bases not matched to a gene: 6. This CDR3 region has 15 residues. CDR3 in amino acids: CASSFRLASDNEQFF. CDR3 nucleotides: TGTGCCAGCAGCTTCAGACTAGCGAGCGACAATGAGCAGTTCTTC. Looking up the rest from reference TRBV5-5 and TRBJ2-1 gives the full variable domain: DAGVTQSPTHLIKTRGQQVTLRCSPISGHKSVSWYQQVLGQGPQFIFQYYEKEERGRGNFPDRFSARQFPNYSSELNVNALLLGDSALYLCASSFRLASDNEQFFGPGTRLTVL.

The chain is built from TRBV6-1 and TRBJ1-5; no reliable D call. The CDR3 covers 17 residues. Trimming cost V 5 bases and J 2 bases, with 19 bases left between them. Germline CDR1 is MNHNS and CDR2 is SASEGT. Here the CDR3 DNA reads TGTGCCAGCAGTAAAGAATCTTGGGCCCCGGGCAATCAGCCCCAGCATTTT. Protein: CASSKESWAPGNQPQHF.

On this clone itself: Within the sample, other DNA sequences also encode this same CDR3. The rearrangement joins TRBV9 to TRBJ1-3, with TRBD1 matching over 7 bases. Germline V lookup: CDR1 SGDLS, CDR2 YYNGEE. V lost 2 bases, J lost 4 bases, and 6 bases stayed unmatched. The CDR3 loop spans 15 amino acids. The CDR3 sequence: CASSVTGTAGNTIYF. Here the CDR3 DNA reads TGTGCCAGCAGCGTCACCGGGACAGCGGGAAACACCATATATTTT.

The rearrangement links TRBV19 to TRBJ2-4; no reliable D call. The CDR3 consists of 11 residues. V lost 3 bases to trimming and J lost 8 bases, with 5 bases between them. Germline-derived CDR1 and CDR2 are LNHDA and SQIVND (reference sequence). CDR3 DNA: TGTGCCAGTAGTATCGGAGACATTCAGTACTTC. It specifies CASSIGDIQYF.

The chain joins TRBV18 to TRBJ2-2, with 7 nucleotides matching TRBD1. Germline CDR1 and CDR2: KGHSH and LQKENI. Losses at the gene ends were 1 base for V and 5 bases for J; bases not matched to a gene: 1. The CDR3 spans 14 residues. The CDR3 coding sequence is TGTGCCAGCTCACCACAGGGGGCAACCGGGGAGCTGTTTTTT. Amino acids: CASSPQGATGELFF.

This chain joins TRBV29-1 and TRBJ1-1; the D gene is possibly TRBD1 (6 bases). The CDR3 is made up of 13 amino acids. Germline-derived CDR1 and CDR2 are SQVTM and ANQGSEA. Between the trimmed V and J ends, which lost 6 bases and 4 bases, there was a span of 15 bases. In DNA, the CDR3 is TGCAGCGTAGCTCACAGGGCTGTCACTGAAGCTTTCTTT. Residues: CSVAHRAVTEAFF.

This sequence joins TRBV5-4 and TRBJ1-1, with no clear D. Germline lookup yields CDR1 SGHNT and CDR2 YYREEE (reference sequence). The V end lost 2 bases, the J end lost 4 bases, and 9 bases lay between the germline ends. There are 13 residues in the CDR3. CDR3 sequence: CASSFYTGTEAFF. The CDR3 DNA reads TGTGCCAGCAGCTTCTATACGGGCACTGAAGCTTTCTTT.

This chain uses TRBV7-2 with TRBJ2-1; 13 bases map to TRBD2. Per the germline V gene, CDR1 is SGHTA and CDR2 is FQGNSA. The V and J ends lost 4 bases and 8 bases, in that order; junction bases with no gene match: 8. This CDR3 spans 16 amino acids. The CDR3 here is CASSSPGLAGADEQFF. In nucleotides, the CDR3 is TGTGCCAGCAGCTCCCCCGGACTAGCGGGAGCGGATGAGCAGTTCTTC.

This chain uses TRBV24-1 with TRBJ2-2, with TRBD2 matching over 12 bases. With 3 bases clipped from V and 3 bases from J, the junction kept 7 bases outside the gene matches. The germline CDR1 and CDR2 sequences are KGHDR and SFDVKD. This CDR3 has 18 residues. The CDR3 region has the DNA TGTGCCACCAGTGATATTGCTAGCGGGAGGGCCGACACCGGGGAGCTGTTTTTT. It is translated as CATSDIASGRADTGELFF.

This CDR3 is CASSKMTGRSYEQYF. In nucleotides, the CDR3 is TGTGCCAGCAGCAAAATGACAGGGCGCTCCTACGAGCAGTACTTC. The rearrangement links TRBV21-1 to TRBJ2-7; TRBD1, the table's D call, was not compared with the DNA. TRBV21-1 counts as a pseudogene. The CDR3 is 15 residues long.

The chain recombines TRBV6-6 with TRBJ2-2; TRBD1 aligns across 8 bases. This CDR3 is 16 amino acids long. J gave up 3 bases and V 0 bases, and 3 bases lay outside the gene matches. CDR1 MNHNY and CDR2 SVGAGI come from the germline V gene (reference sequence). In DNA form, the CDR3 reads TGTGCCAGCAGTTACTCAGACAGGGGCTACACCGGGGAGCTGTTTTTT. Its protein is CASSYSDRGYTGELFF.

J is TRBJ2-1 and V is TRBV7-8; TRBD2 matches 11 bases. Germline assignment: CDR1 SGHVS and CDR2 FQNEAQ. The CDR3 spans 15 residues. With 3 bases clipped from V and 15 bases from J, the junction kept 13 bases outside the gene matches. The CDR3 loop is CASSLTSGDSSRRFF. The CDR3 nucleotides read TGTGCCAGCAGCTTGACTAGCGGGGATTCCAGCCGCCGGTTCTTC. Combining the CDR3 with reference TRBV7-8 and TRBJ2-1 gives the whole variable domain GAGVSQSPRYKVAKRGQDVALRCDPISGHVSLFWYQQALGQGPEFLTYFQNEAQLDKSGLPSDRFFAERPEGSVSTLKIQRTQQEDSAVYLCASSLTSGDSSRRFFGPGTRLTVL.

This rearrangement joins TRBV6-5 to TRBJ1-3; 7 bases map to TRBD1. The CDR3 spans 14 residues. V trimming: 5 bases; J trimming: 0 bases; junction bases outside the gene matches: 1. Germline V CDR1 and CDR2: MNHEY, SVGAGI. CDR3 DNA: TGTGCCAGCAGTCGGACAGGCTCTGGAAACACCATATATTTT. It is translated as CASSRTGSGNTIYF.

The V call is TRBV5-6, the J call TRBJ2-7; D is undetermined. Looked up from germline, CDR1 is SGHDT and CDR2 is YYEEEE. Deletions cut 1 base from V and 3 bases from J, with 11 bases between. CDR3 length: 14 residues. The CDR3 is CASSLKQANYEQYF. CDR3 in DNA: TGTGCCAGCAGCTTGAAACAAGCGAACTACGAGCAGTACTTC.

The chain joins TRBV19 to TRBJ2-2; 8 nucleotides agree with TRBD1. This CDR3 is 17 amino acids long. V shed 5 bases and J 0 bases; nucleotides not matched to a gene: 8. The V gene's germline CDR1 is LNHDA and CDR2 SQIVND (reference sequence). This CDR3 reads CASSLRTGLPNTGELFF. The CDR3 DNA follows: TGTGCCAGTAGTCTCCGGACAGGGTTGCCGAACACCGGGGAGCTGTTTTTT.

This clone turned up a few times. The chain carries TRBV27 and TRBJ1-6, with D perhaps TRBD1 (5 bases). The V end lost 5 bases, the J end lost 6 bases, and 11 bases lay between the germline ends. Germline V lookup: CDR1 MNHEY, CDR2 SMNVEV (reference sequence). This CDR3 is built from 14 residues. The CDR3 spells CASSRQSPNSPLHF. The CDR3 nucleotides are TGTGCCAGCAGTCGACAGTCCCCTAATTCACCCCTCCACTTT.

This clone has just one count. For the CDR3, the DNA is TGCGCCAGCAGCTTACAGGGACAGGGGAACACTGAAGCTTTCTTT. It is translated as CASSLQGQGNTEAFF. The chain combines TRBV5-1 with TRBJ1-1; TRBD1 agrees at 9 bases. Trimming at V came to 2 bases and at J to 1 base, leaving 3 bases not matched to a gene. From germline, CDR1 is SGHRS and CDR2 YFSETQ. The CDR3 sequence is 15 residues long.

The rearrangement joins TRBV5-1 to TRBJ1-4; 9 bases align to TRBD1. CDR3 length: 14 residues. V trimming: 0 bases; J trimming: 7 bases; junction bases outside the gene matches: 1. CDR1 is SGHRS and CDR2 is YFSETQ in the germline V gene. The CDR3 is CASSLGGQGEKLFF. The CDR3, as DNA: TGCGCCAGCAGCTTGGGGGGACAGGGTGAAAAACTGTTTTTT.

The chain combines TRBV28 with TRBJ2-3, with D possibly being TRBD1 (5 bases). V was pared by 6 bases and J by 4 bases, with 11 bases between. The germline V gene encodes CDR1 MDHEN and CDR2 SYDVKM. The CDR3 has 13 residues. CDR3 residues: CASSPRRADTQYF. The CDR3 bases are TGTGCCAGCAGCCCACGCAGGGCAGATACGCAGTATTTT.

The rearrangement links TRBV5-5 to TRBJ1-1; D not resolved. This CDR3 has 12 residues. CDR1 SGHKS and CDR2 YYEKEE come from the germline V gene (reference sequence). V was pared by 1 base and J by 8 bases, with 9 bases between. CDR3 coding DNA: TGTGCCAGCAGCTTGATTGGGCGCGAAGCTTTCTTT. It translates to CASSLIGREAFF.

The CDR3 reads CASSGREGDTIYF. Here the CDR3 DNA reads TGTGCCAGCTCTGGCAGGGAAGGGGACACCATATATTTT. The chain employs TRBV18 and TRBJ1-3; D might be TRBD1 (5 bases). V lost 6 bases and J 8 bases, leaving 14 bases between the germline ends. The V gene's germline CDR1 is KGHSH and CDR2 LQKENI. This CDR3 is built from 13 residues.

The chain has TRBV5-1 and TRBJ1-1; weak D call: TRBD1 (5 bases). V gave up 4 bases and J gave up 0 bases, with 10 bases separating them. The CDR3 is made up of 14 amino acids. Germline V CDR1 and CDR2: SGHRS, YFSETQ. The CDR3 DNA is TGCGCCAGCAGCGCACAGGTAATGAACACTGAAGCTTTCTTT. It codes for CASSAQVMNTEAFF.

Turning to this clone: This sample includes further DNA sequences coding for the same CDR3. J is TRBJ2-2 and V is TRBV7-2, with 7 bases aligning to TRBD2. The CDR3 consists of 15 residues. In germline, CDR1 is SGHTA, CDR2 FQGNSA. V shed 2 bases, J shed 4 bases, and the junction held 4 bases outside the gene matches. This CDR3 is CASSLRLAGTGELFF. CDR3 DNA: TGTGCCAGCAGCTTACGACTAGCAGGCACCGGGGAGCTGTTTTTT. Combining the CDR3 with reference TRBV7-2 and TRBJ2-2 gives the whole variable domain GAGVSQSPSNKVTEKGKDVELRCDPISGHTALYWYRQSLGQGLEFLIYFQGNSAPDKSGLPSDRFSAERTGGSVSTLTIQRTQQEDSAVYLCASSLRLAGTGELFFGEGSRLTVL.

The chain links TRBV12-5 to TRBJ2-6; D is possibly TRBD1 (5 bases). V was cut by 1 base and J by 0 bases, with 10 bases left in between. The CDR3 spans 17 residues. The germline V gene has CDR1 LGHNT and CDR2 FRNRAP. The CDR3 here is CASGLDNTGSGANVLTF. In DNA, the CDR3 is TGTGCTAGTGGTTTGGATAACACAGGCTCTGGGGCCAACGTCCTGACTTTC.

V gene TRBV29-1 combines with J gene TRBJ2-1; 9 nucleotides line up with TRBD2. Trimming removed 3 bases from V and 2 bases from J; junction bases left unmatched: 8. The CDR3 loop spans 16 amino acids. Per germline, CDR1 SQVTM and CDR2 ANQGSEA. The CDR3 protein is CSVEGEAGGPYNEQFF. The CDR3 nucleotides are TGCAGCGTTGAGGGTGAAGCGGGAGGCCCCTACAATGAGCAGTTCTTC.